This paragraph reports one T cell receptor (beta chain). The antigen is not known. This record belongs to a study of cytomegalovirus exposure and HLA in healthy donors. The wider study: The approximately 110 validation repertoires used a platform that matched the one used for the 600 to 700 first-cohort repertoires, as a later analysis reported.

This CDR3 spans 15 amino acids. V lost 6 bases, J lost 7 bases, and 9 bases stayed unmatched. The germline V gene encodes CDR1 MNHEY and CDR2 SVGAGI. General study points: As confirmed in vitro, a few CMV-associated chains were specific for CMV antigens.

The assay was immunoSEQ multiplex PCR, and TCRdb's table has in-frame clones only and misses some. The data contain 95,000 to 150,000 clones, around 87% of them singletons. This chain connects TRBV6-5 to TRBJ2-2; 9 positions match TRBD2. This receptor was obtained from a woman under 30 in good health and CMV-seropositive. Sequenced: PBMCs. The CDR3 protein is CASRPGLAINGELFF. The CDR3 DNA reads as TGTGCCAGCAGGCCGGGACTAGCTATAAACGGGGAGCTGTTTTTT.